Presented here are 9 T cell receptor beta chains from one specimen sequenced in a study of PD-1 blockade in mismatch repair-deficient tumors. TCRdb's table, derived via immunoSEQ multiplex PCR, lists solely in-frame clones and lacks some. Among approximately 130,000 clones listed, 70% to 90% were seen once. The sample in question was peripheral blood, obtained 44 weeks after starting pembrolizumab. The receptor set was obtained from an adult with mismatch repair-deficient cancer.

The rearrangement links TRBV5-4 to TRBJ2-2; a weak D match, TRBD2 (7 bases). The CDR3 contains 16 residues. Per germline, CDR1 SGHNT and CDR2 YYREEE (reference sequence). V dropped 1 base and J dropped 4 bases, with 14 bases sitting between them. DNA for the CDR3: TGTGCCAGCAGCTTGCCGGGGGGCGGGGGCACCGGGGAGCTGTTTTTT. Translation gives CASSLPGGGGTGELFF.

The chain couples TRBV5-8 to TRBJ2-7; D gene unclear. This CDR3 contains 11 residues. V gave up 0 bases and J gave up 12 bases, with 10 bases separating them. Germline V gene data show CDR1 as SGHTS and CDR2 as YDEGEE. CDR3 DNA sequence: TGTGCCAGCAGCTTGGGGGTCGTGGGGTACTTC. This translates into CASSLGVVGYF.

This rearrangement joins TRBV10-2 to TRBJ2-3; D possibly corresponds to TRBD2 (7 bases). The V end was cut by 2 bases, the J end by 3 bases, with 18 bases between. Germline V gene sequence: CDR1 WSHSY, CDR2 SAAADI. The CDR3 extends over 17 amino acids. CDR3 DNA sequence: TGCGCCAGCAGTGAGGACTCATGGGGGGGCAGGACAGATACGCAGTATTTT. Residues: CASSEDSWGGRTDTQYF.

The chain carries TRBV11-3 and TRBJ2-7, with 7 bases matching TRBD2. V shed 1 base and J 2 bases; nucleotides not matched to a gene: 11. This CDR3 spans 17 amino acids. The germline gives CDR1 SGHNT, CDR2 YENEEA. CDR3 amino acids: CASSLGPRFGRTYEQYF. CDR3 DNA: TGTGCCAGCAGCTTAGGGCCGCGATTCGGGAGGACCTACGAGCAGTACTTC. Complete variable domain (other parts from reference TRBV11-3 and TRBJ2-7): EAGVVQSPRYKIIEKKQPVAFWCNPISGHNTLYWYLQNLGQGPELLIRYENEEAVDDSQLPKDRFSAERLKGVDSTLKIQPAELGDSAVYLCASSLGPRFGRTYEQYFGPGTRLTVT.

The rearrangement uses TRBV5-1 and TRBJ2-7, with a weak D call TRBD1 (9 bases). The V end was cut by 4 bases, the J end by 6 bases, with 32 bases between. The CDR3 has 19 amino acids. The germline gives CDR1 SGHRS, CDR2 YFSETQ. As DNA, the CDR3 is TGCGCCAGCAGCAATATCCGGGACAGGGATACGGGAGGGCCCAGCGAGCAGTACTTC. It yields the protein CASSNIRDRDTGGPSEQYF.

The chain couples TRBV11-1 to TRBJ2-7, with D perhaps matching TRBD1 (5 bases). The V end was cut by 4 bases, the J end by 0 bases, with 10 bases between. The CDR3 spans 14 residues. Germline CDR1 reads SGHAT; CDR2 reads FQDESV (reference sequence). The CDR3 DNA reads as TGTGCCAGCAGCTCCGACAGATTCTCCTACGAGCAGTACTTC. Residues: CASSSDRFSYEQYF.

This clone has a single count. The chain combines TRBV5-1 with TRBJ2-7; 7 nucleotides align to TRBD1. In germline, CDR1 is SGHRS, CDR2 YFSETQ. V dropped 6 bases and J dropped 1; count of bases not matched to a gene: 7. The length of the CDR3 is 14 residues. This CDR3 reads CASTDRVGSYEQYF. In DNA form, the CDR3 reads TGCGCCAGCACTGACAGGGTCGGTTCCTACGAGCAGTACTTC.

The rearrangement uses TRBV18 and TRBJ2-5; TRBD2 matches at 8 bases. J gave up 3 bases and V 3 bases, and 9 bases lay outside the gene matches. The CDR3 sequence is 16 residues long. CDR1 KGHSH and CDR2 LQKENI come from the germline V gene. As DNA, the CDR3 is TGTGCCAGCTCACCTCCGGGACTAGTAAGGAAAGAGACCCAGTACTTC. Residues: CASSPPGLVRKETQYF.

The rearrangement links TRBV4-1 to TRBJ2-2, with TRBD1 matching 11 bases. The CDR3 consists of 15 residues. Germline-derived CDR1 and CDR2 are MGHRA and YSYEKL. J gave up 4 bases and V 4 bases, and 2 bases lay outside the gene matches. In nucleotides, the CDR3 is TGCGCCAGCAGCCTCGGGACAGGGGGCACCGGGGAGCTGTTTTTT. The encoded protein is CASSLGTGGTGELFF.